This TCR beta chain derives from a study of blood T cell repertoires in COVID-19. On the study more broadly: The United States, Italy and Spain supplied acute and convalescent COVID-19 samples. T cells, B-cell-depleted T cells, or PBMCs supplied cDNA or gDNA.

TCRdb keeps only in-frame clones here, not all; method: immunoSEQ multiplex PCR. In the table there are 180,000 or so clones, about four fifths of which are singletons. Cohort 3 donors were reported recovered after two negative PCRs, clearance, or symptom resolution. This clone was counted a few times. The CDR3 is 14 amino acids. CDR1 and CDR2 (germline): GTSNPN, SVGIG (reference sequence). The V segment lost 0 bases and the J segment 5 bases; nucleotides outside the gene matches: 1. The chain carries TRBV30 and TRBJ2-5, with 12 nucleotides matching TRBD2. The source of this sequence is a man aged 35 to 55 who had recovered from COVID-19. Source material: PBMCs or T cells enriched from blood (not recorded which). DNA for the CDR3: TGTGCCTGGAGTGTCCTAGCGGGGGGGGAGACCCAGTACTTC. Its translation is CAWSVLAGGETQYF.